This TCR beta chain was retrieved from a study of T cell changes during pregnancy in multiple sclerosis. Measured with immunoSEQ multiplex PCR; TCRdb has only the in-frame clones, and not every one. The sample consists of 48,000 or so clones, 90% to 95% of them appearing once. This clone was detected once. The CDR3 is 14 amino acids. Germline CDR1 and CDR2: MNHEY and SMNVEV (reference sequence). Trimming removed 0 bases at V and 8 bases at J, with 13 bases between. The receptor was derived from a female donor with multiple sclerosis, enrolled in a pregnancy study. The chain uses TRBV27 and TRBJ1-2, with D possibly being TRBD1 (6 bases). This specimen consisted of CD4+ T cells from peripheral blood mononuclear cells, obtained in the first trimester of pregnancy. CDR3 loop: CASSLSGTLSGYTF. The CDR3 DNA is TGTGCCAGCAGTTTATCGGGGACACTTTCGGGCTACACCTTC.